The clone carrying this TCR beta chain was counted ten times or more. What it binds is not known. These data are taken from a study of T cell repertoires in cytomegalovirus infection. Trimming removed 5 bases at V and 6 bases at J, with 13 bases between. This CDR3 comprises 13 residues. From germline, CDR1 is SGHNT and CDR2 YENEEA. MiXCR was run by TCRdb on the reads, yielding one entry per CDR3 protein. In the table there are about 400,000 distinct CDR3 sequences, around a sixth of which are singletons. Broader study findings: Predominance within the ex vivo response was attributable to HLA-C-restricted CMV-specific TCR beta clonotypes.

Sequenced: PBMCs. The chain uses TRBV11-3 and TRBJ1-1, with a weak D call TRBD1 (6 bases). The clonotype was recovered from a human donor in good health (CMV status not recorded). Some clones in this sample may be carry-over from other donors' samples. The DNA of the CDR3 is TGTGCCAGCAGCCTACAGGGTAGCGCTGAAGCTTTCTTT. The encoded protein is CASSLQGSAEAFF.